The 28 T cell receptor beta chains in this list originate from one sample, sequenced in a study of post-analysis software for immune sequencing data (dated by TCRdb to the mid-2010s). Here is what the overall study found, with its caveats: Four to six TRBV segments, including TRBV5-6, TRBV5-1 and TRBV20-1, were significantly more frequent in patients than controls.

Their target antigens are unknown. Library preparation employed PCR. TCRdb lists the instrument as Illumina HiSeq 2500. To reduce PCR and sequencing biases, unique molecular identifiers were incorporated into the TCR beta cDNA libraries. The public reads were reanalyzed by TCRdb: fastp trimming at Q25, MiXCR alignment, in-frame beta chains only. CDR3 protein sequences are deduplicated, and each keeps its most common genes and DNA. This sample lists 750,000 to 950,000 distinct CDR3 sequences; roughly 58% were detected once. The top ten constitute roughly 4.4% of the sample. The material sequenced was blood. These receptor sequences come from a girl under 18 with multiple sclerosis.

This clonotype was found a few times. CDR3 region: CASSPQLRGYYGYTF. CDR3 nucleotide sequence: TGTGCCAGCAGTCCACAACTCAGGGGTTACTATGGCTACACCTTC. V and J are TRBV6-5 and TRBJ1-2, with D perhaps TRBD1 (6 bases). In germline, CDR1 is MNHEY, CDR2 SVGAGI. Trimming shortened V by 5 bases and J by 3 bases, and 16 bases separated the two germline ends. This CDR3 is 15 amino acids long.

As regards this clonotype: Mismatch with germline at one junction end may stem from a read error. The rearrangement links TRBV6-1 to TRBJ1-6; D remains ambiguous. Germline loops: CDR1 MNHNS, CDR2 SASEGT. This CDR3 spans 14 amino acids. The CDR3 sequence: CASREGFYNSPLHF. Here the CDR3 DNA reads TGTGCCAGCAGGGAAGGCTTCTATAATTCACCCCTCCACTTT.

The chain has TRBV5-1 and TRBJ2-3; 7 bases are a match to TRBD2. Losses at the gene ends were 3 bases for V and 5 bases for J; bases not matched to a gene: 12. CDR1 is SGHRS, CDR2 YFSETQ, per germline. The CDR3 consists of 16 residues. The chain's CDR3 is CASSYYRAGAGDTQYF. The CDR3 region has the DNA TGCGCCAGCAGCTACTACCGCGCGGGAGCGGGAGATACGCAGTATTTT.

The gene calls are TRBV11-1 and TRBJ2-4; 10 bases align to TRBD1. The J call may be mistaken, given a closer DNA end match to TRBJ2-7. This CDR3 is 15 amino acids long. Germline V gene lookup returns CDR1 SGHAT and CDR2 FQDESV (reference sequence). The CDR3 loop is CASSPGTGDGYEQYF. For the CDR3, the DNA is TGTGCCAGCAGTCCCGGGACAGGGGACGGCTACGAGCAGTACTTC.

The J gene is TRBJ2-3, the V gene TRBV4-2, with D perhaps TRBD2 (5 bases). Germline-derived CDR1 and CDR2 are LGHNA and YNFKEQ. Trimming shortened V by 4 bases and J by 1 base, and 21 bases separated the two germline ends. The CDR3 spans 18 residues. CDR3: CASSRQAADSRRTDTQYF. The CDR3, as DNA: TGTGCCAGCAGCCGGCAAGCGGCGGACTCTAGACGCACAGATACGCAGTATTTT.

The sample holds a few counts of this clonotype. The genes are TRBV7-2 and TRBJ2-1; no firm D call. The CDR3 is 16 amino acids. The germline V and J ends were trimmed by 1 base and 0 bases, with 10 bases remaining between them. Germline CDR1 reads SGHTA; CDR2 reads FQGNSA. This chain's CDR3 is CASSLVITSSYNEQFF. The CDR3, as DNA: TGTGCCAGCAGCTTAGTGATCACAAGCTCCTACAATGAGCAGTTCTTC.

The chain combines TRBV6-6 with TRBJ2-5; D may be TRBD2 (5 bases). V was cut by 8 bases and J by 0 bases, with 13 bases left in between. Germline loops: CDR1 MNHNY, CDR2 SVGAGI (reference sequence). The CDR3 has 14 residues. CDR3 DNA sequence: TGTGCCAGCCGTATACCCGGGAACCAAGAGACCCAGTACTTC. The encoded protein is CASRIPGNQETQYF.

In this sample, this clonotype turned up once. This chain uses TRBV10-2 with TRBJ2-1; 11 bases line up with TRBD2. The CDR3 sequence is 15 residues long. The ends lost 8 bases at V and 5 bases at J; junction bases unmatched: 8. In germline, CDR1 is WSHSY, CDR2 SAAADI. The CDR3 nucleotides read TGCGCCAGCCGATTAGCGGGAGGGCGGGACAATGAGCAGTTCTTC. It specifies CASRLAGGRDNEQFF.

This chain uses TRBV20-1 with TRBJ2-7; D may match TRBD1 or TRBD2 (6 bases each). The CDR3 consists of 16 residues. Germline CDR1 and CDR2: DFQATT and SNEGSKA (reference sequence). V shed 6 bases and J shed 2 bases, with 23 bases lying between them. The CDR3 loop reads CSAKSLGGAGAYEQYF. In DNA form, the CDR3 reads TGCAGTGCGAAATCCCTGGGGGGCGCAGGGGCCTACGAGCAGTACTTC.

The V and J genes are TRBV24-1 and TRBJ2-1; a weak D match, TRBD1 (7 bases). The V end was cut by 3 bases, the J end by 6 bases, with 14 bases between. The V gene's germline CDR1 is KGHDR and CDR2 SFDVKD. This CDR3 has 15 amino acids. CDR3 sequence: CATSDRGTDRNEQFF. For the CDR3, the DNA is TGTGCCACCAGTGATCGGGGGACAGATCGCAATGAGCAGTTCTTC.

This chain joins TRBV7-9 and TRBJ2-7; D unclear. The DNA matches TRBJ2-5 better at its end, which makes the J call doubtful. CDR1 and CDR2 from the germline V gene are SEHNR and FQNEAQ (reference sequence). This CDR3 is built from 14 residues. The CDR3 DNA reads TGTGCCAGCAGCCCACTTAAGACCTCCGAGACCCAGTACTTC. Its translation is CASSPLKTSETQYF.

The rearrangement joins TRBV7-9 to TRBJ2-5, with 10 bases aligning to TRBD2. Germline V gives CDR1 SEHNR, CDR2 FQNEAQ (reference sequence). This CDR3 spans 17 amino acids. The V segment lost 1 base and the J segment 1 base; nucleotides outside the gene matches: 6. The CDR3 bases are TGTGCCAGCAGCTTAGTGGTGGCTAGCGGGGGCCAAGAGACCCAGTACTTC. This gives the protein CASSLVVASGGQETQYF.

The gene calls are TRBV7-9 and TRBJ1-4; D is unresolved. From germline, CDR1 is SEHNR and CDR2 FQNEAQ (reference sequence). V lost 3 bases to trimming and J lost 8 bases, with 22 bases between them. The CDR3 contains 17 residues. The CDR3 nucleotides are TGTGCCAGCAGCTTGAACCCCCACAGTGCCTTCGCCGAAAAACTGTTTTTT. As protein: CASSLNPHSAFAEKLFF.

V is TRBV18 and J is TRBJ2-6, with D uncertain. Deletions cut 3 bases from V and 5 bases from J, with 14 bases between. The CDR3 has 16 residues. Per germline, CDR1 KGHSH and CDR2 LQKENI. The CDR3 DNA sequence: TGTGCCAGCTCACCGTTGGAAGGGATGAGGGCCAACGTCCTGACTTTC. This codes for CASSPLEGMRANVLTF.

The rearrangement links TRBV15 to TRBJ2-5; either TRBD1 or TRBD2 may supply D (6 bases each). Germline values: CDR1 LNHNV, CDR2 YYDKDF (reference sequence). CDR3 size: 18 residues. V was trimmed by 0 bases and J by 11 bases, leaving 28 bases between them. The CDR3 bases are TGTGCCACCAGCAGAGATTATCAAGACGGGGGCCTCCGTGTAAGGCAGTACTTC. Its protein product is CATSRDYQDGGLRVRQYF.

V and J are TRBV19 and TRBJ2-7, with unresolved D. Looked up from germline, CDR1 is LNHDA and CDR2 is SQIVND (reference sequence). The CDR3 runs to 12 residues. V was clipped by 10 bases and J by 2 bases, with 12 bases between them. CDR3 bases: TGTGCCACCGCAGGACCTACCTACGAGCAGTACTTC. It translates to CATAGPTYEQYF. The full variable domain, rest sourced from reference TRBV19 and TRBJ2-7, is DGGITQSPKYLFRKEGQNVTLSCEQNLNHDAMYWYRQDPGQGLRLIYYSQIVNDFQKGDIAEGYSVSREKKESFPLTVTSAQKNPTAFYLCATAGPTYEQYFGPGTRLTVT.

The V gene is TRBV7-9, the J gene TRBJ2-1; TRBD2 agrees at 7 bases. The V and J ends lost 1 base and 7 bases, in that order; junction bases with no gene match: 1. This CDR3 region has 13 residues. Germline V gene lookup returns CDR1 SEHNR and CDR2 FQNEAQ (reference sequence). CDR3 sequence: CASSLDGRNEQFF. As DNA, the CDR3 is TGTGCCAGCAGCTTAGACGGGAGGAATGAGCAGTTCTTC. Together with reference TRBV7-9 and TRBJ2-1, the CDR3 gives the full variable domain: DTGVSQNPRHKITKRGQNVTFRCDPISEHNRLYWYRQTLGQGPEFLTYFQNEAQLEKSRLLSDRFSAERPKGSFSTLEIQRTEQGDSAMYLCASSLDGRNEQFFGPGTRLTVL.

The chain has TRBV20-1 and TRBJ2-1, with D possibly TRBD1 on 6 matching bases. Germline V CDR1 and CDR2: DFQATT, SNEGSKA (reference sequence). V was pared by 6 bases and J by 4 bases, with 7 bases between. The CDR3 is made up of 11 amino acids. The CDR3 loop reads CSADRYNEQFF. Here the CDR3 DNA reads TGCAGTGCGGACAGATACAATGAGCAGTTCTTC.

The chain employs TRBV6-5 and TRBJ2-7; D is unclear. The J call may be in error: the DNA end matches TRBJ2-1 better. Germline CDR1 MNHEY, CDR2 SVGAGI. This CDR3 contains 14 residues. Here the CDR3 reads CASSYSGLNNEQFF. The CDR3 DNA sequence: TGTGCCAGCAGTTACTCCGGTCTAAACAATGAGCAGTTCTTC.

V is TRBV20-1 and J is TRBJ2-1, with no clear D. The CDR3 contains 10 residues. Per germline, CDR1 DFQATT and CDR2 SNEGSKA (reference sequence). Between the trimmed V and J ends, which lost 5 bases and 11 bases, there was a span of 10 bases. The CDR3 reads CSAALGQQFF. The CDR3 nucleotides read TGCAGTGCTGCACTGGGCCAGCAGTTCTTC.

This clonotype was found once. Here the CDR3 DNA reads TGTGCCAGCAGTTTGGACAGGGGGCGCATCCAGCCCCAGCATTTT. This encodes CASSLDRGRIQPQHF. V usage is TRBV12-3 or TRBV12-4 and J usage is TRBJ1-5; 11 positions match TRBD1. V shed 3 bases, J shed 7 bases, and the junction held 5 bases outside the gene matches. This CDR3 has 15 amino acids.

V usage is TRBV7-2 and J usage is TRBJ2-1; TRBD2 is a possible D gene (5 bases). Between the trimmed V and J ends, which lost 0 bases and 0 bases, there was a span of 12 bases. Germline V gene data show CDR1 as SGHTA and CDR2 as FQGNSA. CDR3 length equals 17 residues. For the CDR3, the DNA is TGTGCCAGCAGCTTAGCCGGCGGAGCGGCCTCCTACAATGAGCAGTTCTTC. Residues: CASSLAGGAASYNEQFF.

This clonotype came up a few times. The CDR3 DNA reads as TGCAGTGCTAGAGACGCCTTGGCTAGCTGGAACTATGGCTACACCTTC. Translating it yields CSARDALASWNYGYTF. The V call is TRBV20-1, the J call TRBJ1-2; D ambiguous. V shed 0 bases and J shed 2 bases, with 16 bases lying between them. The CDR3 extends over 16 amino acids. Germline CDR1 and CDR2: DFQATT and SNEGSKA (reference sequence).

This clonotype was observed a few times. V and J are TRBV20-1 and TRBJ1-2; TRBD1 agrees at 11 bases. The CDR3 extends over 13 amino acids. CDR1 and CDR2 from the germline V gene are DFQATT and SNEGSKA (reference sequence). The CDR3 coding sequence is TGCAGGCCGGAGGGGACAGGGGGGAAAGGCTACACCTTC. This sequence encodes CRPEGTGGKGYTF.

CDR3 nucleotides: TGTGCCAGCAGCGTAACGGTCTACGAGCAGTACTTC. Protein: CASSVTVYEQYF. The V call is TRBV5-6, the J call TRBJ2-7; no definite D call. Germline values: CDR1 SGHDT, CDR2 YYEEEE. V dropped 4 bases and J dropped 3 bases, with 8 bases sitting between them. The CDR3 loop spans 12 amino acids.

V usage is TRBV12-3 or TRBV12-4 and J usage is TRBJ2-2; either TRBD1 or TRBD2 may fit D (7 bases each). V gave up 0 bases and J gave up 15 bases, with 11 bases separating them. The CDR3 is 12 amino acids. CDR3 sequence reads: CASSLATGRVFF. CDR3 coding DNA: TGTGCCAGCAGTTTAGCGACAGGGAGGGTGTTTTTT.

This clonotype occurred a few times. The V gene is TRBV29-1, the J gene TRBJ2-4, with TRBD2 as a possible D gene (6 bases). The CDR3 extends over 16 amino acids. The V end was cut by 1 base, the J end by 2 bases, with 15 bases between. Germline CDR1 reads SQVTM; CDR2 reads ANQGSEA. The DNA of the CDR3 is TGCAGCGTTGAAGGGGAGGAGGGGAAGACCAAAAACATTCAGTACTTC. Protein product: CSVEGEEGKTKNIQYF.

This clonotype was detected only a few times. CDR3 protein: CASSLELARETQYF. CDR3 sequence (DNA): TGTGCCAGCAGCTTGGAACTAGCCCGGGAGACCCAGTACTTC. The V and J genes are TRBV5-5 and TRBJ2-7, with D possibly TRBD2 on 6 matching bases. The J call is in doubt because the DNA end fits TRBJ2-5 better. Looked up from germline, CDR1 is SGHKS and CDR2 is YYEKEE (reference sequence). CDR3 length: 14 amino acids.